The clone carrying this T cell receptor (beta chain) was detected many times. Its antigen is still unknown. The hyperthyroidism was newly diagnosed and had lasted under 2 months; the patients were aged 18 to 65. The study excluded patients with uncontrolled infection, other autoimmune disease, pregnancy or lactation. The CDR3 regions of TCR beta were amplified from RNA transcripts. The HTBI primer set drove a first-round RT-PCR of the TCR CDR3. One entry per CDR3 protein results from TCRdb running MiXCR on the multiplex PCR reads. The sample shows 160,000 or so distinct CDR3 sequences, 8% to 9.5% of them seen only once. This CDR3 contains 12 residues. The germline gives CDR1 DFQATT, CDR2 SNEGSKA (reference sequence). With 6 bases removed from V and 4 bases from J, the gap between germline ends came to 9 bases. The data were taken from a study of T cells in Graves' hyperthyroidism and ophthalmopathy.

Whole-study findings and limits: In validation, the model predicted ophthalmopathy. These predictions came a median approximately 5.9 months before onset.

The sequenced material came from blood. The chain uses TRBV20-1 and TRBJ2-2; no clear D gene. The TCR originated in a woman under 30 with Graves' hyperthyroidism that later progressed to Graves' ophthalmopathy. CDR3 amino acids: CSAAEVTGELFF. DNA of the CDR3: TGCAGTGCGGCAGAGGTCACCGGGGAGCTGTTTTTT.